Shown below are 6 T cell receptor beta chains from a single sample sequenced in a study of siplizumab effects on memory and regulatory T cells. Data came from immunoSEQ multiplex PCR; TCRdb stores just in-frame clones and leaves some out. The repertoire consists of around 87,000 clones, with around 90% occurring once and the leading ten covering approximately 15%. Sequencing input: CD4+ T cells sorted from blood. These receptors came from a human donor in good health.

The chain has TRBV6-6 and TRBJ2-7; D is perhaps TRBD1 (6 bases). From germline, CDR1 is MNHNY and CDR2 SVGAGI (reference sequence). This CDR3 region has 16 residues. V was trimmed by 2 bases and J by 0 bases, leaving 14 bases between them. The CDR3 nucleotides are TGTGCCAGCAGTTACGGACAGCCGGCCGTCTCCTACGAGCAGTACTTC. Protein: CASSYGQPAVSYEQYF.

This chain connects TRBV28 to TRBJ2-1, with unresolved D. From germline, CDR1 is MDHEN and CDR2 SYDVKM. The CDR3 runs 14 residues. V was trimmed by 6 bases and J by 0 bases, leaving 9 bases between them. CDR3 sequence: CASRQPLSYNEQFF. The DNA for the CDR3 is TGTGCCAGCAGACAGCCCCTCTCCTACAATGAGCAGTTCTTC.

V usage is TRBV19 and J usage is TRBJ2-7; 7 bases fit TRBD2. Unmatched junction bases numbered 6, after V lost 7 bases and J lost 0 bases. Germline V gene sequence: CDR1 LNHDA, CDR2 SQIVND (reference sequence). This CDR3 has 14 residues. The CDR3 nucleotides are TGTGCCAGTAAAGAGCGGGGTAGCTCCTACGAGCAGTACTTC. It encodes CASKERGSSYEQYF.

This sequence joins TRBV15 and TRBJ2-5, with D unresolved. Germline V gene lookup returns CDR1 LNHNV and CDR2 YYDKDF (reference sequence). Between the trimmed V and J ends, which lost 0 bases and 5 bases, there was a span of 22 bases. This CDR3 spans 18 amino acids. The CDR3 protein is CATSRDPPGSSFGETQYF. The CDR3 nucleotides are TGTGCCACCAGCAGAGATCCTCCGGGCTCCTCTTTCGGGGAGACCCAGTACTTC.

V gene TRBV28 combines with J gene TRBJ1-2, with 8 bases fitting TRBD1. Germline loops: CDR1 MDHEN, CDR2 SYDVKM. CDR3 length: 14 amino acids. The junction had 6 bases not matched to a gene; V was cut back by 5 bases and J by 4 bases. CDR3 coding DNA: TGTGCCAGCAGTGCCCCGACAGGGGTCTATGGCTACACCTTC. Translated, it gives CASSAPTGVYGYTF.

The sample holds one count of this clone. Here the CDR3 DNA reads TGCGCCAGCAGCTTGCCTAGGGGAGAGACCCAGTACTTC. Translating gives CASSLPRGETQYF. This chain uses TRBV5-1 with TRBJ2-5; maybe TRBD1 (5 bases). The CDR3 runs 13 residues. V was cut by 1 base and J by 4 bases, with 8 bases left in between. CDR1 is SGHRS and CDR2 is YFSETQ in the germline V gene.